This T cell receptor beta chain was profiled in a study of persistence of HIV-infected CD4 T cells. At the level of the study: A median of roughly 8 years of suppressive ART preceded sampling.

The stimulus was an HIV-1 Gag 15-mer peptide pool, 0.8 to 1 ug/peptide/mL. Memory cells lacking CD40L and CD69 with high CD45RO were sorted. V was clipped by 5 bases and J by 2 bases, with 12 bases between them. In germline, CDR1 is LNHDA, CDR2 SQIVND (reference sequence). The CDR3 is made up of 14 amino acids. On this clone: Its antigen is as yet unknown.

The libraries were made with immunoSEQ version 4 in survey mode. Libraries were prepared by immunoSEQ multiplex PCR; TCRdb keeps only in-frame clonotypes and omits some of them. The repertoire holds over 60,000 clones, about 77% seen once, with under 2% in the top ten. The origin of this receptor is an adult man with HIV who was CMV-seropositive. This specimen consisted of CD4+ T cells sorted from PBMCs after approximately 19-hour stimulation, obtained from a patient who received antiretroviral therapy. The chain combines TRBV19 with TRBJ1-2; no definite D call. The chain's CDR3 is CASSSQYANYGYTF. CDR3 DNA sequence: TGTGCCAGTAGTTCGCAATATGCGAACTATGGCTACACCTTC.